This T cell receptor (beta chain) was captured by sequencing in a study of OX40 agonist ivuxolimab in advanced cancers. Study-wide context: Patients in dose escalation had liver, melanoma, kidney or head and neck cancers. Study-wide results and limits: Also showing low normalized T-cell clonal expansion were some of the nonresponders. Averaged across samples, CD8+ T cells carried more expanded clones than CD4+ did. In the 0.1 to 3.0 mg/kg range, CD4+ and CD8+ blood T cells had expanded clonally by week 6.

As concerns this clone: Antigen: not known.

The CDR3 sequence is 13 residues long. V lost 1 base, J lost 6 bases, and 9 bases lay in between. CDR1 and CDR2 (germline): MNHEY, SVGAGI. Produced via immunoSEQ multiplex PCR; TCRdb's table is partial and in-frame only. The sample records tens of thousands of clones, roughly 80% being singletons. Here the sequenced sample was CD4+ or CD8+ T cells sorted from blood, taken in a trial of the OX40 agonist ivuxolimab. This TCR was recovered from an adult with an advanced solid tumor such as melanoma, head and neck, liver or kidney cancer. The chain recombines TRBV6-5 with TRBJ1-1; the D gene is possibly TRBD1 (5 bases). This CDR3 is CASSYFGGAEAFF. The CDR3 region has the DNA TGTGCCAGCAGTTACTTCGGAGGGGCTGAAGCTTTCTTT.